The clone carrying this TCR beta chain was observed many times. Its cognate antigen is unknown. The data are from a study of molecular identifiers for immune sequencing clone quantification. Points from the study as a whole: In CMV-specific effectors, clones above 20 copies held over 97% of molecules; naive, under 1%. Underestimated sizes of highly expanded clones could result from identical TCR molecules that share a barcode.

CDR3 size: 13 residues. V gave up 0 bases and J gave up 6 bases, with 9 bases separating them. Germline V CDR1 and CDR2: LGHNA, YSLEER. Between roughly 18,000 and 1,100,000 sorted cells, with 10%, 30% or 50% RNA, yielded naive CD8 libraries. The authors built bulk TCR libraries by previously described methods with listed TCR primers. One entry per CDR3 protein, called by TCRdb with MiXCR from the PCR reads. This sample has 300,000 to 350,000 distinct CDR3 sequences, with about a fifth found just once. The source material was naive CD8+ T cells from blood, with Jurkat cell RNA spiked in. Described subset: FACS-sorted CD8+CD4-CCR7+CD45RA+ naive T cells. This chain joins TRBV4-3 and TRBJ2-7, with no clear D. The origin of this receptor is a human donor in good health. Some libraries in this study had Jurkat cell RNA spiked in. The CDR3 loop reads CASSQEVSGEQYF. In DNA, the CDR3 is TGCGCCAGCAGCCAAGAAGTTTCCGGCGAGCAGTACTTC.